This T cell receptor beta chain was profiled in a study of blood T cell repertoires in COVID-19. Study-level background: Acute and convalescent COVID-19 specimens originated in the United States, Italy and Spain. The analysed material was cDNA or gDNA that came from T cells, B-cell-depleted T cells, or PBMCs.

The protocol was immunoSEQ multiplex PCR, while the TCRdb copy is restricted to in-frame clones and leaves out a portion. The table records around 150,000 clones, over 75% of them present only once. CDR1 and CDR2 (germline): ENHRY, SYGVKD. The junction had 3 bases not matched to a gene; V was cut back by 2 bases and J by 4 bases. The CDR3 runs to 15 residues. Donors were grouped by their self-reported clinical history. Cohort 3 recovery required two negative PCRs, clearance, or symptom resolution. The specimen sequenced was PBMCs or T cells enriched from blood (not recorded which). This sequence joins TRBV10-3 and TRBJ2-5; 11 nucleotides match TRBD1. This TCR was sampled from a man aged 45 to 65 who had recovered from COVID-19. The CDR3, as DNA: TGTGCCATCAGTGAGCGGGACAGGGGGAGAGAGACCCAGTACTTC. Amino acids: CAISERDRGRETQYF.